This entry features one TCR beta chain sequence. What it recognizes is unknown. This sample is part of a study of monozygotic twins with inflammatory bowel disease. Study conclusions and caveats: Immunosuppressive treatment differences may have increased patient repertoire variability.

Each CDR3 protein gets one entry in TCRdb, which reprocessed the 5' RACE reads and gives no DNA. Its clone listing holds approximately 420,000 distinct CDR3 sequences. Germline CDR1 and CDR2: MDHEN and SYDVKM. The CDR3 has 15 amino acids. This TCR came from a human donor with ulcerative colitis or Crohn's disease, or a healthy co-twin of an affected twin (not recorded which). The chain couples TRBV28 to TRBJ2-7; TCRdb proposes TRBD2, but this gene call is untestable without DNA. Sequenced input: blood. The CDR3 region is CASRMVSVPTYEQYF.